This entry features one TCR beta chain sequence. This sample was included in a study of blood T cell repertoires in COVID-19. The overall study: Samples came from the United States, Italy and Spain, spanning acute and convalescent COVID-19. T cells, B-cell-depleted T cells, or PBMCs provided the cDNA or gDNA that served as material.

Data came from immunoSEQ multiplex PCR; TCRdb stores just in-frame clones and leaves some out. This sample has tens of thousands of clones; approximately 89% occur once, and the top ten carry around 10%. The CDR3 totals 14 residues. The ends were cut back, 0 bases at V and 5 bases at J, with 12 bases in the middle. Germline-derived CDR1 and CDR2 are SGHNT and YYREEE (reference sequence). The chain uses TRBV5-4 and TRBJ2-7; TRBD2 is a possible D gene (5 bases). The source material was peripheral blood. The receptor was isolated from an elderly man with acute or convalescent COVID-19. CDR3 DNA sequence: TGTGCCAGCAGCTTGGCCGATAAGAGGGACGAGCAGTACTTC. Its protein is CASSLADKRDEQYF.